The 15 T cell receptor beta chains in this list originate from one sample, sequenced in a study of T cell repertoires in cytomegalovirus infection (dated by TCRdb to about 2019). Antigens for these TCRs are unknown. Sequencing instrument: Illumina HiSeq 1500. TCRdb reprocessed the public reads (quality trimming at Q25 with fastp, clone calling with MiXCR) and kept in-frame beta chains. One record per CDR3 amino acid sequence lists the most common genes and DNA. The sample profile shows nearly 700,000 distinct CDR3 sequences; roughly 30% of them were found once. Roughly 18% of the sample rests with the top ten. This sample's treatment or condition label indicates: in vitro stimulation with specific CMV peptide epitopes to enrich CMV-specific T cells. This material consisted of cultured PBMCs, taken from culture after CMV antigen stimulation. These receptors all stem from a human donor in good health (CMV status not recorded). Some clones in this sample may be carry-over from other donors' samples.

This clonotype was seen more than once but under ten times. The chain combines TRBV20-1 with TRBJ2-3, with D unclear. This CDR3 comprises 11 residues. Trimming removed 3 bases from V and 5 bases from J, with 6 bases in between. Germline CDR1 and CDR2: DFQATT and SNEGSKA (reference sequence). The CDR3 DNA follows: TGCAGTGCTAGTCCTAGAGATACGCAGTATTTT. It is translated as CSASPRDTQYF.

This chain joins TRBV7-2 and TRBJ2-7; D is ambiguous. Germline values: CDR1 SGHTA, CDR2 FQGNSA. CDR3 length equals 13 residues. With 2 bases removed from V and 3 bases from J, the gap between germline ends came to 8 bases. CDR3 residues: CASSLRLNYEQYF. CDR3 sequence (DNA): TGTGCCAGCAGCTTACGGCTAAACTACGAGCAGTACTTC.

This clonotype was picked up a small number of times. V usage is TRBV6-1 and J usage is TRBJ2-7, with no clear D. The length of the CDR3 is 12 residues. With 8 bases removed from V and 2 bases from J, the gap between germline ends came to 10 bases. Per the germline V gene, CDR1 is MNHNS and CDR2 is SASEGT. The CDR3 sequence: CASAAVPYEQYF. The CDR3 DNA is TGTGCCAGCGCAGCAGTCCCCTACGAGCAGTACTTC.

This chain uses TRBV6-1 with TRBJ1-3, with D unclear. The length of the CDR3 is 14 residues. Germline V gene lookup returns CDR1 MNHNS and CDR2 SASEGT. V lost 9 bases, J lost 0 bases, and 12 bases lay in between. CDR3 residues: CASRRFSSGNTIYF. CDR3 in DNA: TGTGCCAGTAGACGGTTCAGCTCTGGAAACACCATATATTTT.

V usage is TRBV11-2 and J usage is TRBJ2-7; D is undetermined. Germline assignment: CDR1 SGHAT and CDR2 FQNNGV. The CDR3 sequence is 15 residues long. The ends were cut back, 5 bases at V and 4 bases at J, with 18 bases in the middle. CDR3 sequence reads: CASSPLSSLPYEQYF. As DNA, the CDR3 is TGTGCCAGCAGCCCCCTTTCCTCTCTCCCTTACGAGCAGTACTTC.

V usage is TRBV4-3 and J usage is TRBJ2-1; maybe TRBD2 (6 bases). Germline CDR1 and CDR2: LGHNA and YSLEER. The CDR3 loop spans 15 amino acids. The V and J ends lost 0 bases and 4 bases respectively, with 10 bases between them. The CDR3 sequence is CASSQDQTRYNEQFF. The CDR3 nucleotides are TGCGCCAGCAGCCAAGATCAGACTAGGTACAATGAGCAGTTCTTC.

V usage is TRBV14 and J usage is TRBJ2-3; D not certain. Germline V CDR1 and CDR2: SGHDN, FVKESK. Trimming took 4 bases from V and 7 from J, leaving 15 bases between them. The CDR3 runs 14 residues. The chain's CDR3 is CASSPPTAQYTQYF. CDR3 in DNA: TGTGCCAGCAGCCCCCCTACCGCCCAATATACGCAGTATTTT.

V and J are TRBV4-1 and TRBJ2-7, with D possibly matching TRBD2 (7 bases). CDR3 length: 20 residues. Between the trimmed V and J ends, which lost 4 bases and 6 bases, there was a span of 34 bases. The germline V gene has CDR1 MGHRA and CDR2 YSYEKL. CDR3 in DNA: TGCGCCAGCAGCCCTTTTCCGGGGGCGATGCGGCGGGAGAAAAACAGCGAGCAGTACTTC. Protein sequence: CASSPFPGAMRREKNSEQYF.

The chain has TRBV6-1 and TRBJ2-3, with 10 bases that match TRBD1. Germline CDR1 is MNHNS and CDR2 is SASEGT. V dropped 4 bases and J dropped 1; count of bases not matched to a gene: 5. This CDR3 is 16 amino acids long. CDR3 protein: CASSARQGAGTDTQYF. The CDR3 region has the DNA TGTGCCAGCAGTGCCCGACAGGGGGCCGGCACAGATACGCAGTATTTT.

This clonotype was detected only a few times. The chain recombines TRBV7-2 with TRBJ2-7; no reliable D call. The CDR3 is 14 amino acids. Germline-derived CDR1 and CDR2 are SGHTA and FQGNSA. V lost 1 base and J 3 bases, leaving 10 bases between the germline ends. In DNA, the CDR3 is TGTGCCAGCAGCTTAGGATTGGTGGTCTACGAGCAGTACTTC. The encoded protein is CASSLGLVVYEQYF.

This clonotype was seen a single time. The chain combines TRBV27 with TRBJ1-6; no firm D call. There are 15 residues in the CDR3. CDR1 and CDR2 from the germline V gene are MNHEY and SMNVEV (reference sequence). V lost 8 bases, J lost 7 bases, and 18 bases lay in between. CDR3 loop: CASAPRPLENSPLHF. CDR3 DNA sequence: TGTGCCAGCGCTCCAAGGCCCCTGGAGAATTCACCCCTCCACTTT.

The gene calls are TRBV20-1 and TRBJ2-3; 7 bases are shared with TRBD2. The CDR3 is 16 amino acids. Germline V gives CDR1 DFQATT, CDR2 SNEGSKA (reference sequence). The V segment lost 0 bases and the J segment 0 bases; nucleotides outside the gene matches: 6. The CDR3 bases are TGCAGTGCTAGAGATATCAAGCGGGGAAGCACAGATACGCAGTATTTT. It translates to CSARDIKRGSTDTQYF.

A few counts support this clonotype. The chain employs TRBV4-1 and TRBJ2-3, with 9 bases identical to TRBD2. V gave up 2 bases and J gave up 1 base; unmatched junction bases: 10. This CDR3 is 18 amino acids long. Germline CDR1 and CDR2: MGHRA and YSYEKL. CDR3 amino acids: CASSQNAGGIIRTDTQYF. Written as DNA, the CDR3 is TGCGCCAGCAGCCAAAACGCGGGGGGGATCATCCGCACAGATACGCAGTATTTT.

V usage is TRBV30 and J usage is TRBJ1-5, with D unclear. The CDR3 length is 13 residues. Germline V gene lookup returns CDR1 GTSNPN and CDR2 SVGIG (reference sequence). V was shortened by 5 bases and J by 4 bases, with 12 bases between the two germline ends. The CDR3 sequence: CAWGVERNQPQHF. The CDR3 nucleotides read TGTGCCTGGGGGGTGGAGAGGAATCAGCCCCAGCATTTT.

A note on this clonotype: The junction departs from the called germline gene at one end, perhaps through a read error. The chain links TRBV5-3 to TRBJ2-1, with D unresolved. TRBV5-3 is assigned to the ORF class and has an uncertain function. The CDR3 extends over 15 amino acids. The CDR3 nucleotides read TGTGCCAGCAGCTTGACACTCCTATCCTACAATGAGCAGTTCTTC. Translation: CASSLTLLSYNEQFF.